One T cell receptor beta chain is described in this entry. No antigen is known for it. TCRdb's copy holds only in-frame clones and misses some; the assay was immunoSEQ multiplex PCR. In the table there are hundreds of thousands of clones, 70% to 90% of which are singletons. This specimen belongs to a study of Ad26.COV2.S vaccination and SARS-CoV-2 variants. Regarding the study as a whole: People who got the vaccine or the placebo had similar non-spike TCR breadth.

Treatment here: around 19 received Ad26.COV2.S at low or high dose, single or two shots; a few received placebo; per-sample allocation not given. Day 63 after the first injection of vaccine or placebo was the sampling time. The donor's status was that of an adult aged 18-55 years in Boston. Trimming took off 6 bases at V and 1 base at J, with 9 bases between the two ends. Germline assignment: CDR1 MGHDK and CDR2 SYGVNS. The CDR3 is made up of 13 amino acids. This sequence originates from a person between 18 and 59 years old who received the Ad26.COV2.S COVID-19 vaccine or a placebo. The sequencing here drew on peripheral blood, taken in a trial of Ad26.COV2.S vaccine versus placebo. V is TRBV25-1 and J is TRBJ1-1; D is unclear. The CDR3 region is CASRPLKNTEAFF. The CDR3 coding sequence is TGTGCCAGCAGGCCCCTCAAGAACACTGAAGCTTTCTTT.